Following are 18 T cell receptor beta chains from one sample sequenced in a study of control samples from healthy donors and cancer patients. Clones were sequenced by immunoSEQ multiplex PCR, and TCRdb holds only the in-frame ones, with some missing. The sample records about 110,000 clones, approximately 90% being singletons. The sequenced sample consisted of blood. These TCRs come from a woman in her fifties or sixties in good health.

The chain has TRBV30 and TRBJ1-1; the D is unclear. Trimming left V 1 base short and J 0 bases short, with 6 bases between. In germline, CDR1 is GTSNPN, CDR2 SVGIG (reference sequence). The CDR3 is 13 residues long. The CDR3, as DNA: TGTGCCTGGAGTGCTCACGTGAACACTGAAGCTTTCTTT. It yields the protein CAWSAHVNTEAFF.

The gene calls are TRBV4-1 and TRBJ1-4, with no clear D. CDR3 length equals 13 residues. V was clipped by 3 bases and J by 7 bases, with 9 bases between them. Per the germline V gene, CDR1 is MGHRA and CDR2 is YSYEKL. The CDR3 here is CASSHSKAEKLFF. The CDR3 DNA sequence: TGCGCCAGCAGCCACTCGAAGGCTGAAAAACTGTTTTTT.

This rearrangement joins TRBV18 to TRBJ1-1, with D unresolved. The CDR3 totals 15 residues. CDR1 and CDR2 (germline): KGHSH, LQKENI. V gave up 2 bases and J gave up 2 bases, with 12 bases separating them. The CDR3 coding sequence is TGTGCCAGCTCACCAATCCATTTCAGAAACACTGAAGCTTTCTTT. Encoded protein: CASSPIHFRNTEAFF.

The CDR3 DNA sequence: TGCGCCAGCAGCTCCCGGGGTAGCGGGAGTCGCACAGATACGCAGTATTTT. Its translation is CASSSRGSGSRTDTQYF. The chain couples TRBV4-3 to TRBJ2-3, with TRBD2 identical over 9 bases. The length of the CDR3 is 17 residues. CDR1 is LGHNA and CDR2 is YSLEER in the germline V gene. V was pared by 5 bases and J by 1 base, with 10 bases of the junction left unmatched.

The V call is TRBV6-2 or TRBV6-3, the J call TRBJ1-1; no reliable D call. Germline-derived CDR1 and CDR2 are MNHEY and SVGEGT. Trimming removed 4 bases from V and 4 bases from J, with 16 bases in between. This CDR3 has 15 amino acids. The CDR3 nucleotides read TGTGCCAGCAGTTCGGTGGGGTTGGTGGGCACTGAAGCTTTCTTT. This encodes CASSSVGLVGTEAFF.

The chain recombines TRBV20-1 with TRBJ1-2; D is undetermined. Per the germline V gene, CDR1 is DFQATT and CDR2 is SNEGSKA (reference sequence). V shed 2 bases and J shed 7 bases, with 8 bases lying between them. The CDR3 loop spans 11 amino acids. The DNA of the CDR3 is TGCAGTGCTAGACTGCCACGTGGCTACACCTTC. It codes for CSARLPRGYTF.

V is TRBV5-4 and J is TRBJ2-7, with D possibly matching TRBD1 (5 bases). Germline V gene lookup returns CDR1 SGHNT and CDR2 YYREEE (reference sequence). Trimming pared 0 bases from V and 0 bases from J, leaving 13 bases between. CDR3 length equals 16 residues. CDR3 nucleotide sequence: TGTGCCAGCAGCTTGGGGGGCACGGTGGGCTCCTACGAGCAGTACTTC. Amino acid sequence: CASSLGGTVGSYEQYF.

This clone was counted once. The gene calls are TRBV11-1 and TRBJ1-1; unclear D gene. The CDR3 runs to 14 residues. Deletions cut 5 bases from V and 3 bases from J, with 13 bases between. In germline, CDR1 is SGHAT, CDR2 FQDESV (reference sequence). CDR3 DNA sequence: TGTGCCAGCAGCCAATGGGGAGGGCACACTGAAGCTTTCTTT. This translates into CASSQWGGHTEAFF.

The chain combines TRBV14 with TRBJ2-7; D gene unclear. Trimming removed 1 base at V and 3 bases at J, with 16 bases between. Germline CDR1 SGHDN, CDR2 FVKESK. The CDR3 has 16 amino acids. CDR3 DNA: TGTGCCAGCAGCCAAGGCGTAGTAAGAGATAACTACGAGCAGTACTTC. Protein product: CASSQGVVRDNYEQYF.

In this sample, this clone turned up once. The chain uses TRBV7-3 and TRBJ2-1, with D perhaps given as TRBD1 or TRBD2 (5 bases each). Germline loops: CDR1 SGHTA, CDR2 FQGTGA. This CDR3 spans 16 amino acids. V was cut by 4 bases and J by 5 bases, with 18 bases left in between. The DNA of the CDR3 is TGTGCCAGCAGCTCGTGGGGGACCGGCCTCAACAATGAGCAGTTCTTC. It encodes CASSSWGTGLNNEQFF.

The rearrangement joins TRBV30 to TRBJ1-4, with D perhaps matching TRBD1 (5 bases). The V end was cut by 6 bases, the J end by 0 bases, with 17 bases between. Germline V gene lookup returns CDR1 GTSNPN and CDR2 SVGIG (reference sequence). The CDR3 covers 16 residues. The CDR3 is CACAERAGATNEKLFF. Written as DNA, the CDR3 is TGTGCCTGCGCTGAGAGAGCGGGGGCAACTAATGAAAAACTGTTTTTT.

This chain connects TRBV6-5 to TRBJ2-5; no firm D call. Germline V gives CDR1 MNHEY, CDR2 SVGAGI. The CDR3 sequence is 12 residues long. Trimming stripped 8 bases from V and 0 bases from J, with 7 bases between. The CDR3 region has the DNA TGTGCCAGCGGATGGTACCAAGAGACCCAGTACTTC. It yields the protein CASGWYQETQYF.

This clone was counted only a few times. The chain uses TRBV12-5 and TRBJ1-1; D gene unclear. This CDR3 is 15 amino acids long. V lost 6 bases and J lost 3, with 17 bases in between. The germline V gene encodes CDR1 LGHNT and CDR2 FRNRAP. The CDR3 region has the DNA TGTGCTAGTGGACAAGAAGACGGGAGATACACTGAAGCTTTCTTT. Amino acids: CASGQEDGRYTEAFF. Using reference TRBV12-5 and TRBJ1-1 for the parts outside the CDR3, the full variable domain is DARVTQTPRHKVTEMGQEVTMRCQPILGHNTVFWYRQTMMQGLELLAYFRNRAPLDDSGMPKDRFSAEMPDATLATLKIQPSEPRDSAVYFCASGQEDGRYTEAFFGQGTRLTVV.

The rearrangement joins TRBV19 to TRBJ1-5; 11 bases agree with TRBD1. After removal of 11 bases from V and 7 bases from J, the junction contained 13 bases not matched to a gene. Germline V gene lookup returns CDR1 LNHDA and CDR2 SQIVND (reference sequence). This CDR3 comprises 15 residues. The chain's CDR3 is CASWTGGSGEQPQHF. CDR3 sequence (DNA): TGTGCCTCCTGGACAGGGGGCTCCGGCGAACAGCCCCAGCATTTT.

This clone was seen just once. The chain employs TRBV3-1 (or the pseudogene TRBV3-2) and TRBJ1-2; D gene uncertain. V was pared by 1 base and J by 8 bases, with 11 bases between. Germline assignment: CDR1 LGHDT and CDR2 YNNKEL (reference sequence). The CDR3 covers 13 residues. The CDR3 bases are TGTGCCAGCAGCCAAGGGGAGGTCGGAGGCTACACCTTC. Translating it yields CASSQGEVGGYTF.

The V gene is TRBV5-8, the J gene TRBJ2-3; 8 nucleotides align to TRBD2. The germline CDR1 and CDR2 sequences are SGHTS and YDEGEE. The ends lost 0 bases at V and 1 base at J; junction bases unmatched: 10. The CDR3 runs to 18 residues. The DNA of the CDR3 is TGTGCCAGCAGCTTGGAGCGGGGTCCGGGAGGGCGCACAGATACGCAGTATTTT. Translated, it gives CASSLERGPGGRTDTQYF. Full variable domain (rest looked up from reference TRBV5-8 and TRBJ2-3): EAGVTQSPTHLIKTRGQQATLRCSPISGHTSVYWYQQALGLGLQFLLWYDEGEERNRGNFPPRFSGRQFPNYSSELNVNALELEDSALYLCASSLERGPGGRTDTQYFGPGTRLTVL.

This clone has a handful of counts. The chain is built from TRBV5-1 and TRBJ1-5; D might be TRBD1 (5 bases). CDR1 and CDR2 from the germline V gene are SGHRS and YFSETQ. Trimming stripped 0 bases from V and 5 bases from J, with 9 bases between. The CDR3 consists of 14 residues. CDR3 amino acids: CASSLGAGYQPQHF. The CDR3, as DNA: TGCGCCAGCAGCTTGGGCGCAGGGTATCAGCCCCAGCATTTT.

The chain is built from TRBV6-5 and TRBJ2-1; 9 bases match TRBD2. The germline gives CDR1 MNHEY, CDR2 SVGAGI. The ends lost 3 bases at V and 8 bases at J; junction bases unmatched: 8. The CDR3 runs to 15 residues. The CDR3 DNA reads TGTGCCAGCAGTTATCTGGCGGGGGGGCCACATGAGCAGTTCTTC. It translates to CASSYLAGGPHEQFF.